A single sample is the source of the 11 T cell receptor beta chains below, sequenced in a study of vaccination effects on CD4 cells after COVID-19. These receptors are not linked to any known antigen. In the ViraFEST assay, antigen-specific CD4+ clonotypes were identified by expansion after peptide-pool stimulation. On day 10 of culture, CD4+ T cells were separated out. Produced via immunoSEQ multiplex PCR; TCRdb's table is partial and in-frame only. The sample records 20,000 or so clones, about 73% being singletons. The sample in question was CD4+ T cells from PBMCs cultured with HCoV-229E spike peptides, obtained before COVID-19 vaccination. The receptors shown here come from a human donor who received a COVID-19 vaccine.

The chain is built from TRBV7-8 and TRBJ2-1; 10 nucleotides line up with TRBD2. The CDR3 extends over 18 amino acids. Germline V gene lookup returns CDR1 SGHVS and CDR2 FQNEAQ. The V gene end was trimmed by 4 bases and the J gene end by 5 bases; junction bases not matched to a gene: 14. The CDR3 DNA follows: TGTGCCAGCAGCTCGCCGGGACTAGCGCAACCGTCAGACAATGAGCAGTTCTTC. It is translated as CASSSPGLAQPSDNEQFF.

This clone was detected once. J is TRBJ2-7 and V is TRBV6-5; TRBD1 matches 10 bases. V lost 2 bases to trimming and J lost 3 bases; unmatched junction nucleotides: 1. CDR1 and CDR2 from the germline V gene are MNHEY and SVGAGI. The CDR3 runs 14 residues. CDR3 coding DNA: TGTGCCAGCAGTTACCGGGACAGGGGCTACGAGCAGTACTTC. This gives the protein CASSYRDRGYEQYF.

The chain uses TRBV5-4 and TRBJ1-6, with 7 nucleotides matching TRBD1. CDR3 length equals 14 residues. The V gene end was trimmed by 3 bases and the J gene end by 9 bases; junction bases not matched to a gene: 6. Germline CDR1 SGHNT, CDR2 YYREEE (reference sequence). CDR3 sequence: CASSSTGLSSPLHF. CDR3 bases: TGTGCCAGCAGCTCGACAGGGTTAAGTTCACCCCTCCACTTT.

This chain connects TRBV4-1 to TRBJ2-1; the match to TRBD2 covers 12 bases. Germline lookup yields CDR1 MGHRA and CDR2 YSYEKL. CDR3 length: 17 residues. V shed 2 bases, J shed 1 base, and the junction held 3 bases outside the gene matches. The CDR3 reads CASSQQTSGGSYNEQFF. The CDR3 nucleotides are TGCGCCAGCAGCCAACAGACTAGCGGGGGTTCCTACAATGAGCAGTTCTTC.

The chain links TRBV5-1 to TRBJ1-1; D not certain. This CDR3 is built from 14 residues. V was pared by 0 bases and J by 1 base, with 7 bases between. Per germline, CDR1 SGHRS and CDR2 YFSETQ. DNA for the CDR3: TGCGCCAGCAGCTTGGCCCCAGCGAACACTGAAGCTTTCTTT. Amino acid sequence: CASSLAPANTEAFF. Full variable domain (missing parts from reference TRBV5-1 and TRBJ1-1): KAGVTQTPRYLIKTRGQQVTLSCSPISGHRSVSWYQQTPGQGLQFLFEYFSETQRNKGNFPGRFSGRQFSNSRSEMNVSTLELGDSALYLCASSLAPANTEAFFGQGTRLTVV.

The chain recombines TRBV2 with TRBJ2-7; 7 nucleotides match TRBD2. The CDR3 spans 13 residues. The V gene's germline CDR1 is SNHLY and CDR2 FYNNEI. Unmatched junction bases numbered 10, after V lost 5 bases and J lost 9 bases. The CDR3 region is CASSPGGTIGQYF. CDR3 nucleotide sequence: TGTGCCAGCAGTCCGGGAGGCACTATCGGGCAGTACTTC. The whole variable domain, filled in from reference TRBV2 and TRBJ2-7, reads EPEVTQTPSHQVTQMGQEVILRCVPISNHLYFYWYRQILGQKVEFLVSFYNNEISEKSEIFDDQFSVERPDGSNFTLKIRSTKLEDSAMYFCASSPGGTIGQYFGPGTRLTVT.

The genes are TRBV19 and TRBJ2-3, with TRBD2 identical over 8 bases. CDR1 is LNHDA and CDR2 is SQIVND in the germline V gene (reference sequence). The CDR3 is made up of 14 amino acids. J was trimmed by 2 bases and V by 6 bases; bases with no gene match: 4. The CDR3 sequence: CASSTSGDTDTQYF. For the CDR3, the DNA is TGTGCCAGTAGCACTAGCGGTGACACAGATACGCAGTATTTT.

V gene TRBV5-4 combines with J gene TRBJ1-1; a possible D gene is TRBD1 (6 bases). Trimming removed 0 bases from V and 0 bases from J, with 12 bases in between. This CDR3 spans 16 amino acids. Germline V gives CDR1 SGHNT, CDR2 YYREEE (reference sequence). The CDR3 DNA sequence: TGTGCCAGCAGCTTGGAATTGAGGGGGATGAACACTGAAGCTTTCTTT. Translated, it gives CASSLELRGMNTEAFF.

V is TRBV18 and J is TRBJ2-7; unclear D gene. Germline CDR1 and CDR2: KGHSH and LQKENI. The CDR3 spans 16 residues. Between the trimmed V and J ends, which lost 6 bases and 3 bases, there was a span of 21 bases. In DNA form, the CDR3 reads TGTGCCAGCTCTGTCGTGGTAGACCTCCCCCTCTACGAGCAGTACTTC. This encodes CASSVVVDLPLYEQYF.

The CDR3 is CASTPGGPETQYF. The DNA for the CDR3 is TGTGCCAGCACCCCGGGGGGGCCAGAGACCCAGTACTTC. The J gene is TRBJ2-5, the V gene TRBV2, with 8 bases that match TRBD2. Germline trimming cut 7 bases from V and 4 bases from J; bases unmatched to any gene: 5. The CDR3 runs to 13 residues. CDR1 is SNHLY and CDR2 is FYNNEI in the germline V gene. The variable domain in full, completed from reference TRBV2 and TRBJ2-5, reads EPEVTQTPSHQVTQMGQEVILRCVPISNHLYFYWYRQILGQKVEFLVSFYNNEISEKSEIFDDQFSVERPDGSNFTLKIRSTKLEDSAMYFCASTPGGPETQYFGPGTRLLVL.

The CDR3 reads CASSQGPGQGAKNTF. The CDR3 region has the DNA TGTGCCAGCAGCCAAGGGCCTGGACAGGGGGCAAAAAACACCTTC. This chain joins TRBV4-2 and TRBJ1-2; 11 nucleotides align to TRBD1. The trim removed 1 base at V and 12 bases at J, leaving 10 bases unmatched. Germline loops: CDR1 LGHNA, CDR2 YNFKEQ. The CDR3 totals 15 residues.